Given below is one T cell receptor (beta chain) in context. This CDR3 comprises 16 residues. V lost 3 bases to trimming and J lost 2 bases, with 13 bases between them. Germline assignment: CDR1 SGHNT and CDR2 YENEEA. The data stem from a study of ipilimumab plus nivolumab after autologous stem cell transplantation. Sequencing was performed with immunoSEQ multiplex PCR; in TCRdb, only in-frame clones are kept and a portion is missing. The profile shows some 87,000 clones, 83% of them singletons. The clonotype was recovered from a male donor with diffuse large B-cell lymphoma. The chain is built from TRBV11-3 and TRBJ2-2; D remains ambiguous. Sample: PBMCs, taken in a trial of ipilimumab plus nivolumab as post-transplant consolidation. The CDR3 protein is CASSFVSGGNTGELFF. CDR3 sequence (DNA): TGTGCCAGCAGCTTTGTGTCAGGTGGCAACACCGGGGAGCTGTTTTTT.